This T cell receptor (beta chain) was captured in a study of cytomegalovirus exposure and HLA in healthy donors. Study-wide points: Reportedly, diagnosis of cytomegalovirus status by the classifier showed high specificity and sensitivity.

The PCR ran on 60 Vbeta and 13 Jbeta primers. Using immunoSEQ multiplex PCR, the repertoire was profiled, and TCRdb retains in-frame clones only, with some absent. The sample records roughly 120,000 clones, roughly 69% being singletons. Trimming took off 1 base at V and 3 bases at J, with 25 bases between the two ends. Germline V gene lookup returns CDR1 SGHDN and CDR2 FVKESK. The CDR3 has 20 amino acids. With regard to this clone: Its antigen is unidentified.

The sequence came from a woman in her 40s in good health and CMV-seropositive. The rearrangement uses TRBV14 and TRBJ2-1; tentative D call: TRBD2 (7 bases). The sequenced sample consisted of PBMCs. CDR3 loop: CASSQVGGGDNTKNYNEQFF. CDR3 nucleotide sequence: TGTGCCAGCAGCCAAGTAGGTGGGGGGGACAACACTAAAAACTACAATGAGCAGTTCTTC.